A selection of T cell receptor beta chains follows, all from one sample in a study of blood T cell repertoires in COVID-19. Repertoires were generated with immunoSEQ multiplex PCR, while TCRdb's copy carries only in-frame clones and drops some. The sample has about 230,000 clones; around 88% are singletons. The sample was PBMCs or T cells enriched from blood (not recorded which). The origin of the receptors is a woman in her thirties or forties with acute COVID-19. Each CDR3 is given with its conserved first and last residue.

V gene,CDR3 length,CDR3 protein
TRBV12-3/TRBV12-4,11,CASTRLAEAFF
TRBV11-2,14,CASSLDGGLAEQFF
TRBV21-1,17,CASSHPGTGGPNEKLFF
TRBV27,12,CASSLGMGRAFF
TRBV21-1,16,CASSNASGVSYNEQFF
TRBV5-1,13,CASSPLTREKLFF
TRBV29-1,14,CSVRTGGANSPLHF
TRBV5-6,15,CASSRYGTGGSEQYF
TRBV24-1,16,CATSDFRKRGQETQYF
TRBV14,13,CASSRQENTEAFF
TRBV5-6,13,CASSTGGALEAFF
TRBV11-2,15,CASSGLAASYNEQFF
TRBV7-2,12,CASSSNTYEQYF
TRBV4-1,18,CASSQPPQETGSQETQYF
TRBV11-2,15,CASSLEGAYNSPLHF
TRBV24-1,14,CATRRAGPGDEQFF
TRBV29-1,13,CSVAEGNNEKLFF
TRBV7-9,12,CASSLSSGEQYF
TRBV7-2,16,CASSLVSGTGSGELFF
TRBV2,15,CASSEAGASYNEQFF
TRBV7-2,16,CASSLGVGRSNQPQHF
TRBV19,14,CASRGTAVNTEAFF
TRBV6-5,12,CASRMGSYGYTF
TRBV4-1,16,CASSFPSRLASNEQFF
TRBV5-1,15,CASSLDGTPQETQYF
TRBV21-1,15,CASSKTTEDDYGYTF
TRBV2,14,CASSEAQQGIGYTF
TRBV7-2,14,CASSPGQGKTEAFF
TRBV4-3,17,CASSQDRGGVRNTEAFF